This T cell receptor (beta chain) was identified in a study of shared clonotypes between healthy human individuals. On the study more broadly: A couple of women and a few men aged 18 to 49 served as donors. CD4 naive and CD4 memory each took three plates per donor, while CD8 naive took two and CD8 memory one.

This CDR3 spans 14 amino acids. Unmatched junction bases numbered 4, after V lost 0 bases and J lost 7 bases. CDR1 is SGHRS and CDR2 is YFSETQ in the germline V gene. Source study methods: There were no quality scores in the junction-only immunoSEQ sequences, so filtering differed. Profiling relied on immunoSEQ multiplex PCR, and the TCRdb table lists in-frame clones only, not all of them. V and J calls plus clone size are reproduced from that table; the DNA served to infer D and trimming. This table holds 2 million to 2.5 million clones, around 90% found once. A CD45RA-negative memory subset and a CD45RA+ naive subset were separated from the CD4+ cells.

Input material: naive CD4+ T cells from PBMCs. Subset noted: CD45RA+ positively selected. This TCR derives from a man aged 18 to 35 in good health. Some clones in this sample may be carry-over from other donors' samples. The chain combines TRBV5-1 with TRBJ2-1; 7 bases align to TRBD2. CDR3 amino acids: CASSLGGLLNEQFF. The CDR3 region has the DNA TGCGCCAGCAGCTTGGGGGGACTACTGAATGAGCAGTTCTTC.